These T cell receptor beta chains were read from a single sample in a study of OX40 agonist ivuxolimab in advanced cancers. The repertoire was sequenced with immunoSEQ multiplex PCR; TCRdb's copy has only in-frame clones and lacks some. This table holds approximately 40,000 clones, 60% to 80% found once. The sequenced sample was CD4+ or CD8+ T cells sorted from blood, obtained in a trial of the OX40 agonist ivuxolimab. The receptor set was obtained from an adult with an advanced solid tumor such as melanoma, head and neck, liver or kidney cancer. The CDR3 runs from the conserved cysteine through the conserved F or W. The order of the fields is CDR3 protein, CDR3 DNA, V gene, CDR3 length, D gene, clone size, J gene. A D gene is named only where the DNA matches it firmly. Clone size is not always given. Where it is, it says once, few, many or a class for expanded clones.

CASSLIGYNEQFF	TGTGCCAGCAGCTTAATAGGATACAATGAGCAGTTCTTC	TRBV7-2	13	-	-	TRBJ2-1
CAIRSPNTEAFF	TGTGCCATCAGAAGTCCGAACACTGAAGCTTTCTTT	TRBV10-3	12	-	once	TRBJ1-1
CSVAGTKYPYEQYF	TGCAGCGTTGCCGGGACTAAATACCCCTACGAGCAGTACTTC	TRBV29-1	14	TRBD2	-	TRBJ2-7
CAWAPNQDEQFF	TGTGCCTGGGCACCAAACCAGGATGAGCAGTTCTTC	TRBV30	12	-	-	TRBJ2-1
CASSGDPLMGQGVYEQYF	TGTGCCAGCAGTGGAGACCCCCTAATGGGACAGGGAGTCTACGAGCAGTACTTC	TRBV2	18	TRBD1	once	TRBJ2-7
CASSLDLQGAGYTF	TGTGCCAGCAGCTTAGATCTTCAGGGTGCAGGCTACACCTTC	TRBV11-2	14	-	-	TRBJ1-2
CASSSGGGAAYEQYF	TGTGCCAGCAGCTCCGGGGGCGGGGCAGCCTACGAGCAGTACTTC	TRBV7-6	15	-	-	TRBJ2-7
CASSLAMSLGGQGDGYTF	TGTGCCAGCAGCTTGGCCATGTCCCTAGGGGGCCAGGGTGATGGCTACACCTTC	TRBV5-6	18	TRBD1	-	TRBJ1-2
CASSPGTGSMETQYF	TGTGCCAGCAGTCCCGGGACAGGGAGTATGGAGACCCAGTACTTC	TRBV11-1	15	TRBD1	-	TRBJ2-5
CASSQGEGPYEQYF	TGTGCCAGCAGCCAAGGGGAGGGCCCATACGAGCAGTACTTC	TRBV4-2	14	TRBD2	-	TRBJ2-7
CASTPSGTATRNTIYF	TGTGCCAGCACACCTTCCGGGACAGCAACTAGAAACACCATATATTTT	TRBV28	16	TRBD1	-	TRBJ1-3
CSVVSHSEQETQYF	TGCAGCGTTGTCTCCCACTCCGAACAAGAGACCCAGTACTTC	TRBV29-1	14	-	-	TRBJ2-5